This passage covers 3 T cell receptor beta chains from one sample sequenced in a study of blood T cell repertoires in COVID-19. Some clones are missing from TCRdb's copy, which holds only in-frame ones; the method was immunoSEQ multiplex PCR. The sample has just under 55,000 clones; roughly 90% are singletons. The sample taken for sequencing was peripheral blood. Receptor source: a man over 45 with acute or convalescent COVID-19.

The rearrangement uses TRBV27 and TRBJ2-6; maybe TRBD1 (6 bases). The CDR3 spans 16 residues. V lost 0 bases and J 4 bases, leaving 10 bases between the germline ends. Germline-derived CDR1 and CDR2 are MNHEY and SMNVEV (reference sequence). The CDR3 loop is CASSLSGGAGANVLTF. In DNA form, the CDR3 reads TGTGCCAGCAGTTTATCTGGGGGCGCGGGGGCCAACGTCCTGACTTTC.

The chain joins TRBV18 to TRBJ1-1; D gene unclear. The germline V gene encodes CDR1 KGHSH and CDR2 LQKENI. V was trimmed by 3 bases and J by 8 bases, leaving 19 bases between them. CDR3 length: 15 residues. CDR3 residues: CASSPGLGISGEAFF. CDR3 DNA sequence: TGTGCCAGCTCACCGGGTTTAGGGATTTCGGGGGAAGCTTTCTTT.

This chain joins TRBV7-9 and TRBJ1-3, with D possibly matching TRBD1 (6 bases). The V gene's germline CDR1 is SEHNR and CDR2 FQNEAQ (reference sequence). This CDR3 is built from 14 residues. Trimming stripped 3 bases from V and 2 bases from J, with 8 bases between. The CDR3 here is CASSFRGAGNTIYF. DNA for the CDR3: TGTGCCAGCAGCTTCAGGGGAGCTGGAAACACCATATATTTT.